The following is a T cell receptor (beta chain) sequence with its context. Its matching antigen is unknown. One base away lies a much larger clone, so this may be a sequencing read error. This specimen comes from a study of Graves' ophthalmopathy and Graves' hyperthyroidism. Study-level results: The authors also found most expanded thyroid clonotypes above 0.001 frequency in blood.

Transcripts of RNA were the source for amplifying TCR beta CDR3 regions. Investigators did first-round RT-PCR with HTBI primers, then second-round multiplex PCR. TCRdb passed the multiplex PCR reads through MiXCR, listing each CDR3 protein once. This sample has under 250,000 distinct CDR3 sequences, with roughly 21% found just once. Moderate-to-severe activity, with CAS ≥3, NOSPECS ≥4 and duration under 3 months, characterized the donors with ophthalmopathy. Germline V gives CDR1 ENHRY, CDR2 SYGVKD. The J segment lost 2 bases and the V segment lost 10 bases, leaving 10 bases of the junction unmatched. The CDR3 is 16 amino acids.

The rearrangement joins TRBV10-3 to TRBJ2-6, with 8 bases matching TRBD1. The sequencing sample was made of peripheral blood. The clonotype comes from a woman in her fifties or sixties with Graves' ophthalmopathy. Here the CDR3 reads CATGQGGSPGANVLTF. DNA for the CDR3: TGTGCCACCGGACAGGGTGGAAGCCCTGGGGCCAACGTCCTGACTTTC.